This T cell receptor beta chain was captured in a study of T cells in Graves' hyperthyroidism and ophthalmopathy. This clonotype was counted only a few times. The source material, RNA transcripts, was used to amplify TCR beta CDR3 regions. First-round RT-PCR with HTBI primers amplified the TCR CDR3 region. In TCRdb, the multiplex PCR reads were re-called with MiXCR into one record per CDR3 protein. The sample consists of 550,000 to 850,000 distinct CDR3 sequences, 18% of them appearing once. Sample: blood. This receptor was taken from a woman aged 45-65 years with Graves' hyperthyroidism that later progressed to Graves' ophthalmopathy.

The CDR3 DNA reads as TGTGCCAGCAGCTTAGGACAGAAAAATGAAAAACTGTTTTTT. As protein: CASSLGQKNEKLFF. This chain connects TRBV7-9 to TRBJ1-4; D perhaps matches TRBD1 (5 bases). V lost 1 base and J 5 bases, leaving 8 bases between the germline ends. The CDR3 is made up of 14 amino acids. CDR1 is SEHNR and CDR2 is FQNEAQ in the germline V gene (reference sequence).